Shown below are 26 T cell receptor beta chains from a single sample sequenced in a study of Tregs in tolerant kidney transplant recipients. Here immunoSEQ multiplex PCR was the method, and the copy in TCRdb shows in-frame clones only, minus some. Seen here are more than 60,000 clones, 95% to 98% observed once, and the top ten hold 0.55% to 0.6%. The sample was CD4+ T cells from blood, taken before the transplant. Receptor source: a human donor who received a combined kidney and bone marrow transplant.

The CDR3 sequence: CASSREGGSSYNEQFF. CDR3 nucleotide sequence: TGCGCCAGCAGCCGAGAGGGTGGGAGCTCCTACAATGAGCAGTTCTTC. The rearrangement links TRBV5-1 to TRBJ2-1, with a tentative D call TRBD2 (5 bases). The V gene's germline CDR1 is SGHRS and CDR2 YFSETQ. V was shortened by 4 bases and J by 0 bases, with 14 bases between the two germline ends. CDR3 length: 16 residues.

The V gene is TRBV4-3, the J gene TRBJ2-1; 8 nucleotides agree with TRBD2. Trimming cost V 1 base and J 2 bases; bases outside gene matches: 1. In germline, CDR1 is LGHNA, CDR2 YSLEER. CDR3 length: 15 amino acids. The CDR3 DNA sequence: TGCGCCAGCAGCCAAGTAGCGGGAACCTACAATGAGCAGTTCTTC. This gives the protein CASSQVAGTYNEQFF.

The chain links TRBV7-2 to TRBJ2-7, with TRBD2 matching over 14 bases. The germline gives CDR1 SGHTA, CDR2 FQGNSA. The CDR3 runs to 15 residues. Trimming cost V 4 bases and J 1 base; bases outside gene matches: 0. The CDR3: CASSWTSGRSYEQYF. The CDR3, as DNA: TGTGCCAGCAGCTGGACTAGCGGGAGGTCCTACGAGCAGTACTTC.

The chain carries TRBV9 and TRBJ2-2; tentative D call: TRBD2 (5 bases). Trimming left V 1 base short and J 5 bases short, with 9 bases between. The CDR3 contains 14 residues. Germline values: CDR1 SGDLS, CDR2 YYNGEE. The DNA for the CDR3 is TGTGCCAGCAGCGTAAGGTCGGGAACCGGGGAGCTGTTTTTT. This gives the protein CASSVRSGTGELFF.

The J gene is TRBJ2-3, the V gene TRBV29-1; unclear D gene. The germline gives CDR1 SQVTM, CDR2 ANQGSEA. The CDR3 loop spans 13 amino acids. Trimming pared 2 bases from V and 7 bases from J, leaving 13 bases between. The CDR3 bases are TGCAGCGTTGAAAGGAGTTTTTCCAATACGCAGTATTTT. This sequence encodes CSVERSFSNTQYF.

This chain links TRBV6-1 with TRBJ2-2, with TRBD2 as a possible D gene (5 bases). There are 14 residues in the CDR3. Trimming pared 7 bases from V and 5 bases from J, leaving 14 bases between. The V gene's germline CDR1 is MNHNS and CDR2 SASEGT. CDR3 sequence: CASTREGGTGELFF. DNA for the CDR3: TGTGCCAGCACCCGCGAGGGTGGGACCGGGGAGCTGTTTTTT.

This rearrangement joins TRBV6-4 to TRBJ2-1; TRBD2 agrees at 14 bases. This CDR3 spans 16 amino acids. Germline-derived CDR1 and CDR2 are MRHNA and SNTAGT. J lost 5 bases, V lost 4 bases, and 4 bases had no gene match. The CDR3 nucleotides read TGTGCCAGCAGTGTCGGACTAGCGGGAGGCAACAATGAGCAGTTCTTC. Translating it yields CASSVGLAGGNNEQFF.

The chain joins TRBV15 to TRBJ1-1, with 9 positions matching TRBD1. CDR1 is LNHNV and CDR2 is YYDKDF in the germline V gene (reference sequence). The CDR3 is 17 amino acids. J was trimmed by 1 base and V by 1 base; bases with no gene match: 7. The CDR3 bases are TGTGCCACCAGCAGAGGTCCCCTGGACAGGGGGAACACTGAAGCTTTCTTT. Its translation: CATSRGPLDRGNTEAFF.

CDR3 loop: CAWSVGQGIYNEQFF. The CDR3 DNA is TGTGCCTGGAGTGTAGGACAGGGTATCTACAATGAGCAGTTCTTC. The V gene is TRBV30, the J gene TRBJ2-1; 8 bases agree with TRBD1. The trim removed 0 bases at V and 3 bases at J, leaving 4 bases unmatched. Per the germline V gene, CDR1 is GTSNPN and CDR2 is SVGIG (reference sequence). This CDR3 is built from 15 residues.

The rearrangement uses TRBV11-1 and TRBJ1-1; D may be TRBD1 (5 bases). The CDR3 totals 16 residues. With 2 bases removed from V and 3 bases from J, the gap between germline ends came to 16 bases. Germline-derived CDR1 and CDR2 are SGHAT and FQDESV (reference sequence). The DNA for the CDR3 is TGTGCCAGCAGCTTATATAAAGGGGCGTGGGACACTGAAGCTTTCTTT. Translating gives CASSLYKGAWDTEAFF.

J is TRBJ1-1 and V is TRBV19, with 7 nucleotides matching TRBD1. The V segment lost 4 bases and the J segment 4 bases; nucleotides outside the gene matches: 9. Germline assignment: CDR1 LNHDA and CDR2 SQIVND (reference sequence). This CDR3 comprises 15 residues. The CDR3 here is CASSRESTGSTEAFF. CDR3 nucleotide sequence: TGTGCCAGTAGTAGAGAGTCGACAGGGAGCACTGAAGCTTTCTTT.

The chain carries TRBV5-1 and TRBJ1-2; TRBD1 agrees at 9 bases. Germline-derived CDR1 and CDR2 are SGHRS and YFSETQ. The CDR3 contains 13 residues. The V and J ends lost 4 bases and 10 bases, in that order; junction bases with no gene match: 8. CDR3 in amino acids: CASSTGQGYDYTF. CDR3 nucleotides: TGCGCCAGCAGCACGGGACAGGGCTACGACTACACCTTC.

The chain employs TRBV6-4 and TRBJ2-4; D possibly corresponds to TRBD2 (5 bases). Trimming took 0 bases from V and 6 from J, leaving 12 bases between them. The length of the CDR3 is 15 residues. Germline CDR1 is MRHNA and CDR2 is SNTAGT. The CDR3 loop is CASSDSAGEGNIQYF. The CDR3 DNA reads as TGTGCCAGCAGTGACTCTGCGGGCGAGGGAAACATTCAGTACTTC.

The V and J genes are TRBV5-6 and TRBJ2-1, with 10 bases matching TRBD2. After removal of 0 bases from V and 4 bases from J, the junction contained 1 base not matched to a gene. The CDR3 has 15 residues. CDR1 and CDR2 from the germline V gene are SGHDT and YYEEEE. For the CDR3, the DNA is TGTGCCAGCAGCTTGGAACTAGCGGGGTACAATGAGCAGTTCTTC. Protein: CASSLELAGYNEQFF.

This clone appeared once. The chain links TRBV12-5 to TRBJ2-1, with 9 bases aligning to TRBD2. V trimming: 2 bases; J trimming: 8 bases; junction bases outside the gene matches: 10. Germline loops: CDR1 LGHNT, CDR2 FRNRAP. The CDR3 totals 16 residues. The CDR3 sequence is CASGLWVAGDGDEQFF. The CDR3 DNA reads as TGTGCTAGTGGTTTGTGGGTAGCGGGAGATGGGGATGAGCAGTTCTTC.

This chain joins TRBV5-6 and TRBJ1-4, with 8 bases aligning to TRBD1. CDR1 and CDR2 (germline): SGHDT, YYEEEE. This CDR3 is 18 amino acids long. V trimming: 3 bases; J trimming: 4 bases; junction bases outside the gene matches: 14. This chain's CDR3 is CASSSAGAGTGINEKLFF. The CDR3 DNA sequence: TGTGCCAGCAGCTCAGCCGGCGCCGGGACAGGAATTAATGAAAAACTGTTTTTT. Looking up the rest from reference TRBV5-6 and TRBJ1-4 gives the full variable domain: DAGVTQSPTHLIKTRGQQVTLRCSPKSGHDTVSWYQQALGQGPQFIFQYYEEEERQRGNFPDRFSGHQFPNYSSELNVNALLLGDSALYLCASSSAGAGTGINEKLFFGSGTQLSVL.

The rearrangement joins TRBV5-4 to TRBJ1-1, with 7 bases identical to TRBD1. J lost 1 base, V lost 6 bases, and 6 bases had no gene match. Per germline, CDR1 SGHNT and CDR2 YYREEE (reference sequence). The CDR3 sequence is 14 residues long. The CDR3 nucleotides read TGTGCCAGCAACGAGGGACAGCCGAACACTGAAGCTTTCTTT. It is translated as CASNEGQPNTEAFF.

This chain connects TRBV7-2 to TRBJ2-2, with TRBD2 as a possible D gene (6 bases). V was cut by 4 bases and J by 3 bases, with 12 bases left in between. This CDR3 region has 15 residues. Germline CDR1 is SGHTA and CDR2 is FQGNSA. The CDR3 protein is CASSWGGVYTGELFF. CDR3 DNA: TGTGCCAGCAGCTGGGGCGGGGTTTACACCGGGGAGCTGTTTTTT.

The rearrangement joins TRBV11-2 to TRBJ1-3; D is undetermined. The V gene's germline CDR1 is SGHAT and CDR2 FQNNGV. CDR3 size: 12 residues. V was trimmed by 1 base and J by 5 bases, leaving 3 bases between them. CDR3 loop: CASSLARNTIYF. Here the CDR3 DNA reads TGTGCCAGCAGCTTAGCCAGAAACACCATATATTTT.

The genes are TRBV18 and TRBJ2-7, with 10 bases that match TRBD2. CDR1 and CDR2 from the germline V gene are KGHSH and LQKENI. V gave up 2 bases and J gave up 2 bases; unmatched junction bases: 6. This CDR3 has 16 residues. In DNA, the CDR3 is TGTGCCAGCTCACCAACATTAGCGGGAGGCACCTACGAGCAGTACTTC. It encodes CASSPTLAGGTYEQYF.

The chain combines TRBV9 with TRBJ1-2; TRBD1 matches at 8 bases. CDR3 length: 15 residues. Germline values: CDR1 SGDLS, CDR2 YYNGEE. Trimming removed 1 base from V and 5 bases from J; junction bases left unmatched: 7. The CDR3 nucleotides read TGTGCCAGCAGCGTAACCGGACAGGGTAGTTATGGCTACACCTTC. This gives the protein CASSVTGQGSYGYTF. Combining the CDR3 with reference TRBV9 and TRBJ1-2 gives the whole variable domain DSGVTQTPKHLITATGQRVTLRCSPRSGDLSVYWYQQSLDQGLQFLIQYYNGEERAKGNILERFSAQQFPDLHSELNLSSLELGDSALYFCASSVTGQGSYGYTFGSGTRLTVV.

The chain employs TRBV4-3 and TRBJ2-7; 7 bases are a match to TRBD2. Per germline, CDR1 LGHNA and CDR2 YSLEER. The CDR3 spans 15 residues. V lost 2 bases to trimming and J lost 2 bases; unmatched junction nucleotides: 6. CDR3: CASSQIWGGTYEQYF. The CDR3, as DNA: TGCGCCAGCAGCCAAATCTGGGGGGGGACCTACGAGCAGTACTTC.

The chain combines TRBV6-6 with TRBJ2-5, with 8 bases lining up with TRBD2. Germline CDR1 and CDR2: MNHNY and SVGAGI (reference sequence). The CDR3 has 14 residues. Unmatched junction bases numbered 5, after V lost 3 bases and J lost 5 bases. CDR3 nucleotides: TGTGCCAGCAGTTATAGGAGCGGGGGTGAGACCCAGTACTTC. Its protein product is CASSYRSGGETQYF.

The V gene is TRBV5-4, the J gene TRBJ2-3; 11 bases match TRBD2. Germline V gene data show CDR1 as SGHNT and CDR2 as YYREEE (reference sequence). The CDR3 spans 16 residues. V lost 3 bases and J lost 6; bases outside the gene matches: 9. CDR3 DNA sequence: TGTGCCAGCAGCTCTTTACTAGCGGGAGTCCCCGATACGCAGTATTTT. Translated, it gives CASSSLLAGVPDTQYF.

The CDR3 loop reads CASSFSLRVATGELFF. CDR3 nucleotide sequence: TGCGCCAGCAGCTTTTCGCTCAGGGTCGCCACCGGGGAGCTGTTTTTT. The chain links TRBV5-1 to TRBJ2-2; TRBD1 might be the D (5 bases). The CDR3 runs 16 residues. Germline V lookup: CDR1 SGHRS, CDR2 YFSETQ. V was pared by 2 bases and J by 4 bases, with 15 bases between.

This sequence joins TRBV7-8 and TRBJ2-5, with no clear D. From germline, CDR1 is SGHVS and CDR2 FQNEAQ. This CDR3 region has 15 residues. V shed 0 bases and J shed 5 bases, with 13 bases lying between them. The chain's CDR3 is CASSLAAGDWETQYF. DNA for the CDR3: TGTGCCAGCAGCTTAGCGGCAGGTGATTGGGAGACCCAGTACTTC.